The source of this T cell receptor beta chain is a study of cytomegalovirus exposure and HLA in healthy donors. General study findings and limits: Most CMV-associated TCR beta chains appeared HLA-restricted in a later analysis. It emerged from a later analysis that several of the most significant clusters appeared to be linked to common viral pathogens. Later analysis placed DRB1 highest and HLA-C lowest in TCR association rates, which differed by HLA locus.

Germline V CDR1 and CDR2: SGHDT, YYEEEE. This CDR3 contains 18 residues. Trimming took 0 bases from V and 2 from J; bases not matched to a gene: 8. PCR employed 60 Vbeta and 13 Jbeta primers. Only in-frame clones appear in the TCRdb table, and some are missing; sequencing was by immunoSEQ multiplex PCR. The table lists 29,000 or so clones, 50% to 75% of them singletons. A few counts support this clone. Its antigen is undetermined. This chain uses TRBV5-6 with TRBJ2-3; 11 positions match TRBD2. This clonotype was sampled from a male donor in good health and CMV-seropositive. Sequenced sample: PBMCs. CDR3 sequence (DNA): TGTGCCAGCAGCTTGGGACGGAAACTAGCGGGGGACACAGATACGCAGTATTTT. Amino acids: CASSLGRKLAGDTDTQYF.